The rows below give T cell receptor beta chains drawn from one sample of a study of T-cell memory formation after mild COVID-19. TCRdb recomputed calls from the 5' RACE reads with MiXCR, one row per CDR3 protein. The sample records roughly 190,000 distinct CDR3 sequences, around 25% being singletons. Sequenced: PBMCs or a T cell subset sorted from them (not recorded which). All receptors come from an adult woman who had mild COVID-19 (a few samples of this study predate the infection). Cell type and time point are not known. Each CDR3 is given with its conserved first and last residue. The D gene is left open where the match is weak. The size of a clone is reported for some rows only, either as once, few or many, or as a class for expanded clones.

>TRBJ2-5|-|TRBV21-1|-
TGTGCCAGCAGCCTATGTCAAGAGACCCAGTACTTC
CASSLCQETQYF
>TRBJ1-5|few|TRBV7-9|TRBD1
TGTGCCAGCAGCTTAGCTTCCCGGGACAGGAGAAATCAGCCCCAGCATTTT
CASSLASRDRRNQPQHF
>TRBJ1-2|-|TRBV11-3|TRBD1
TGTGCCAGCAGTTCCTCAACAGGGGCTTCTGGCTACACCTTC
CASSSSTGASGYTF
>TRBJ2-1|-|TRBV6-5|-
TGTGCCAGCAGTTACGGTCAGTCGGAACCCTACAATGAGCAGTTCTTC
CASSYGQSEPYNEQFF
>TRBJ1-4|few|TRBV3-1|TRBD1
TGTGCCAGCAGCCGCCGGGACAGGGGGATTAATGAAAAACTGTTTTTT
CASSRRDRGINEKLFF
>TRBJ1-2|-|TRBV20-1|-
TGCAGTGCTACCGGGAGCTATGGCTACACCTTC
CSATGSYGYTF
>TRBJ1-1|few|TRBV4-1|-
TGCGCCAGCAGCCGGATGATGAACACTGAAGCTTTCTTT
CASSRMMNTEAFF
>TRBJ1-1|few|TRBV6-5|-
TGTGCCAGCACCGAGCGCGCCAACACTGAAGCTTTCTTT
CASTERANTEAFF
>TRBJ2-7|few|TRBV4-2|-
TGTGCCAGCAGCCAAGCGACTAGACAGGGAAGGACCTACGAGCAGTACTTC
CASSQATRQGRTYEQYF
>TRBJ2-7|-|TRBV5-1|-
TGCGCCAGCAGCTTGGCCGGGGATGGCTACGAGCAGTACTTC
CASSLAGDGYEQYF
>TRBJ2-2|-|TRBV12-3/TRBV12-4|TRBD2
TGTGCCAGCGGGAGGGGACGAGCGAACACCGGGGAGCTGTTTTTT
CASGRGRANTGELFF
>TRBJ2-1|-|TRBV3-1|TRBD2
TGTGCCAGCAGCCAAGTTGCCGGGACTAGCGGGAGTCATGAGCAGTTCTTC
CASSQVAGTSGSHEQFF
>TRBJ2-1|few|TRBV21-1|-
TGTGCCAGCAGCAAGGAAAAGCGGGGCTCCTACAATGAGCAGTTCTTC
CASSKEKRGSYNEQFF
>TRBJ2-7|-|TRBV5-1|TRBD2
TGCGCCAGCACCTGGGATCTAGCGGTATCCTACGAGCAGTACTTC
CASTWDLAVSYEQYF
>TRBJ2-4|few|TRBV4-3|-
TGCGCCAGCAGCCAGGAAAAGGGGGGACTTACAAACATTCAGTACTTC
CASSQEKGGLTNIQYF
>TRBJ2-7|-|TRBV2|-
TGTGCCAGCAGTGATGGATTGCCGTACTTC
CASSDGLPYF